This TCR beta chain was profiled in a study of pediatric ulcerative colitis. Broader study findings: All ulcerative colitis patients, but no controls, carried two rectal clonotypes.

Germline loops: CDR1 SGHTS, CDR2 YDEGEE. V was clipped by 2 bases and J by 1 base, with 6 bases between them. The CDR3 loop spans 13 amino acids. As regards this clone: Its specificity is unknown.

One to two pinch biopsies were taken from the rectum during colonoscopy. Data came from immunoSEQ multiplex PCR; TCRdb stores just in-frame clones and leaves some out. This sample yields 30,000 to 40,000 clones, of which 80% to 90% are seen a single time; about 1.1% belongs to the top ten. The J gene is TRBJ1-1, the V gene TRBV5-8, with a weak D call TRBD1 (5 bases). The TCR sequence derives from a boy between 10 and 17 years old with mild ulcerative colitis. Specimen: gut tissue. The CDR3 DNA follows: TGTGCCAGCAGCTTCGACAGGAACACTGAAGCTTTCTTT. Translated, it gives CASSFDRNTEAFF. Based on the CDR3 plus reference TRBV5-8 and TRBJ1-1, the full variable domain is EAGVTQSPTHLIKTRGQQATLRCSPISGHTSVYWYQQALGLGLQFLLWYDEGEERNRGNFPPRFSGRQFPNYSSELNVNALELEDSALYLCASSFDRNTEAFFGQGTRLTVV.